Presented here are 3 T cell receptor beta chains from one specimen sequenced in a study of monozygotic twins with inflammatory bowel disease. TCRdb re-called the 5' RACE reads and gives one entry per CDR3 protein, without DNA. In total, the table holds 310,000 or so distinct CDR3 sequences. Sequenced: blood. These receptors all come from a human donor with ulcerative colitis or Crohn's disease, or a healthy co-twin of an affected twin (not recorded which).

The rearrangement links TRBV6-5 to TRBJ1-5; the D call of TRBD1 rests on TCRdb alone, since no DNA is present to check it. There are 15 residues in the CDR3. Germline values: CDR1 MNHEY, CDR2 SVGAGI. The CDR3 here is CASSYTGARNQPQHF.

V gene TRBV7-2 combines with J gene TRBJ2-1; TCRdb gives TRBD1 as the D gene, but with no DNA this cannot be confirmed. CDR3 length: 17 amino acids. The germline V gene encodes CDR1 SGHTA and CDR2 FQGNSA. Here the CDR3 reads CASSPRTAGTGNNEQFF.

The V gene is TRBV18, the J gene TRBJ2-7; TCRdb picks TRBD1, but there is no DNA to check that call. This CDR3 region has 14 residues. CDR1 is KGHSH and CDR2 is LQKENI in the germline V gene. The CDR3 region is CASSSSQGESEQYF.